The 11 T cell receptor beta chains listed next were all sequenced from one sample in a study of cytomegalovirus exposure and HLA in healthy donors. PCR was performed using 60 Vbeta and 13 Jbeta primers. Sequencing used immunoSEQ multiplex PCR; TCRdb keeps in-frame clones, though not all of them. The sample contains about 130,000 clones, 65% to 90% of which appear only once. The specimen sequenced was PBMCs. The receptors derive from a girl aged 2 to 9 in good health and CMV-seronegative.

This clone was counted a single time. V usage is TRBV30 and J usage is TRBJ2-1; 8 bases line up with TRBD2. This CDR3 has 16 amino acids. Trimming removed 3 bases from V and 2 bases from J; junction bases left unmatched: 9. The germline gives CDR1 GTSNPN, CDR2 SVGIG (reference sequence). The CDR3 loop reads CAWRPRSGDPYNEQFF. The CDR3 DNA is TGTGCCTGGAGGCCCCGTAGCGGGGACCCCTACAATGAGCAGTTCTTC.

CDR3 residues: CASSLAPTDYGYTF. CDR3 sequence (DNA): TGTGCCAGCAGCTTAGCGCCAACAGATTATGGCTACACCTTC. V gene TRBV7-9 combines with J gene TRBJ1-2; D is uncertain. V was shortened by 0 bases and J by 5 bases, with 10 bases between the two germline ends. From germline, CDR1 is SEHNR and CDR2 FQNEAQ (reference sequence). The CDR3 sequence is 14 residues long.

This chain links TRBV5-8 with TRBJ2-7; 10 bases fit TRBD1. This CDR3 contains 18 residues. Germline CDR1 reads SGHTS; CDR2 reads YDEGEE. J lost 0 bases, V lost 2 bases, and 11 bases had no gene match. DNA of the CDR3: TGTGCCAGCAGCTTTGGGACAGGGGCTATTTCGGGCTCCTACGAGCAGTACTTC. As protein: CASSFGTGAISGSYEQYF. Full variable domain (missing parts from reference TRBV5-8 and TRBJ2-7): EAGVTQSPTHLIKTRGQQATLRCSPISGHTSVYWYQQALGLGLQFLLWYDEGEERNRGNFPPRFSGRQFPNYSSELNVNALELEDSALYLCASSFGTGAISGSYEQYFGPGTRLTVT.

The sample holds a few counts of this clone. The V gene is TRBV7-2, the J gene TRBJ2-7, with 13 positions matching TRBD2. The V and J ends lost 1 base and 5 bases, in that order; junction bases with no gene match: 8. Germline assignment: CDR1 SGHTA and CDR2 FQGNSA. This CDR3 region has 17 residues. The CDR3, as DNA: TGTGCCAGCAGCTTAGAGCCCGGGACTAGCGGGATCCACGAGCAGTACTTC. Protein sequence: CASSLEPGTSGIHEQYF.

V gene TRBV7-9 combines with J gene TRBJ2-7; 9 bases fit TRBD2. Trimming removed 2 bases from V and 3 bases from J; junction bases left unmatched: 5. Germline CDR1 SEHNR, CDR2 FQNEAQ (reference sequence). CDR3 length equals 15 residues. The DNA of the CDR3 is TGTGCCAGCAGCTTACCGACTAGCGGAGACTACGAGCAGTACTTC. This translates into CASSLPTSGDYEQYF.

The V and J genes are TRBV7-8 and TRBJ1-2; 7 bases map to TRBD1. The CDR3 covers 15 residues. CDR1 SGHVS and CDR2 FQNEAQ come from the germline V gene. V was clipped by 2 bases and J by 8 bases; unmatched bases: 11. The CDR3 nucleotides are TGTGCCAGCAGCTTAACGAGGGGGCTCCGAGGGGGCTACACCTTC. Translation: CASSLTRGLRGGYTF.

On this clone: At one boundary the junction diverges from the germline segment, which might be a read error. The chain couples TRBV7-9 to TRBJ1-2; 9 nucleotides line up with TRBD1. Germline loops: CDR1 SEHNR, CDR2 FQNEAQ (reference sequence). The CDR3 runs to 15 residues. The CDR3 loop reads CSSSYSGTGFLGYTF. The DNA for the CDR3 is TGTTCCAGCAGCTATTCCGGGACAGGGTTTTTGGGCTACACCTTC. Combining the CDR3 with reference TRBV7-9 and TRBJ1-2 gives the whole variable domain DTGVSQNPRHKITKRGQNVTFRCDPISEHNRLYWYRQTLGQGPEFLTYFQNEAQLEKSRLLSDRFSAERPKGSFSTLEIQRTEQGDSAMYLCSSSYSGTGFLGYTFGSGTRLTVV.

V usage is TRBV4-2 and J usage is TRBJ1-2, with 7 bases lining up with TRBD1. The CDR3 length is 15 residues. V gave up 0 bases and J gave up 6 bases; unmatched junction bases: 7. Germline values: CDR1 LGHNA, CDR2 YNFKEQ. The CDR3 region is CASSQDFRGWNGYTF. Written as DNA, the CDR3 is TGTGCCAGCAGCCAAGACTTCAGGGGGTGGAATGGCTACACCTTC.

This clone occurred once. CDR3 nucleotides: TGTGCCAGCTCACCGCTTTCTCCGGGCCTAGCGGGGATCAATGAGCAGTTCTTC. Its translation: CASSPLSPGLAGINEQFF. The chain employs TRBV18 and TRBJ2-1, with 9 bases fitting TRBD2. Germline-derived CDR1 and CDR2 are KGHSH and LQKENI. The V segment lost 3 bases and the J segment 6 bases; nucleotides outside the gene matches: 15. The CDR3 totals 18 residues.

The J gene is TRBJ2-3, the V gene TRBV19, with a possible D match to TRBD2 (5 bases). V was pared by 0 bases and J by 2 bases, with 9 bases between. The CDR3 is made up of 15 amino acids. Germline V gene data show CDR1 as LNHDA and CDR2 as SQIVND (reference sequence). The CDR3 is CASSIDPGITDTQYF. DNA of the CDR3: TGTGCCAGTAGTATAGACCCGGGGATCACAGATACGCAGTATTTT.

The V and J genes are TRBV2 and TRBJ2-7; 9 bases are shared with TRBD2. Germline CDR1 SNHLY, CDR2 FYNNEI. There are 15 residues in the CDR3. With V trimmed by 6 bases and J by 1 base, 7 bases remained unmatched. CDR3 in amino acids: CASRTSGEGSYEQYF. The CDR3 coding sequence is TGTGCCAGCAGGACTAGCGGCGAGGGATCCTACGAGCAGTACTTC.